A single sample is the source of the 22 T cell receptor beta chains below, sequenced in a study of blood T cell repertoires in COVID-19. TCRdb keeps only in-frame clones here, not all; method: immunoSEQ multiplex PCR. This sample has 200,000 to 250,000 clones; around 86% occur once, and the top ten carry less than 4.5%. The sequencing sample was made of PBMCs or T cells enriched from blood (not recorded which). The receptor set was obtained from a middle-aged woman with acute COVID-19.

On this clone: The DNA is omitted, as the CDR3 cannot be located on it reliably, and the CDR3 follows TCRdb's listing. This chain joins TRBV1 and TRBJ1-4; the D call in the table, TRBD1, was not verified against the DNA. TRBV1 constitutes a pseudogene. Termini included, the CDR3 measures 19 amino acids. This CDR3 is CTSSFGQGSSGPRGEKLFF.

The chain carries TRBV2 and TRBJ2-1; tentatively, D is TRBD1 (6 bases). V gave up 9 bases and J gave up 6 bases, with 18 bases separating them. The CDR3 loop spans 14 amino acids. In germline, CDR1 is SNHLY, CDR2 FYNNEI. CDR3 residues: CARSRDNQLNEQFF. The CDR3 nucleotides read TGTGCCAGAAGCCGGGACAACCAACTCAATGAGCAGTTCTTC.

J is TRBJ1-2 and V is TRBV9, with 7 bases that match TRBD1. The CDR3 covers 15 residues. After removal of 2 bases from V and 2 bases from J, the junction contained 6 bases not matched to a gene. The germline V gene has CDR1 SGDLS and CDR2 YYNGEE. CDR3 nucleotide sequence: TGTGCCAGCAGCGTTGGGGACAGCCACAACTATGGCTACACCTTC. It is translated as CASSVGDSHNYGYTF.

The chain carries TRBV19 and TRBJ2-3, with 8 nucleotides matching TRBD1. This CDR3 contains 15 residues. Germline V lookup: CDR1 LNHDA, CDR2 SQIVND (reference sequence). The trim removed 3 bases at V and 4 bases at J, leaving 6 bases unmatched. The CDR3 sequence is CASSILQGVADTQYF. As DNA, the CDR3 is TGTGCCAGTAGTATCCTACAGGGGGTAGCAGATACGCAGTATTTT. The variable domain in full, with the rest retrieved from reference TRBV19 and TRBJ2-3, is DGGITQSPKYLFRKEGQNVTLSCEQNLNHDAMYWYRQDPGQGLRLIYYSQIVNDFQKGDIAEGYSVSREKKESFPLTVTSAQKNPTAFYLCASSILQGVADTQYFGPGTRLTVL.

The chain uses TRBV19 and TRBJ1-6; TRBD1 is a possible D gene (6 bases). There are 17 residues in the CDR3. From germline, CDR1 is LNHDA and CDR2 SQIVND (reference sequence). Trimming pared 5 bases from V and 3 bases from J, leaving 17 bases between. CDR3 protein: CASSALEQGHYNSPLHF. Written as DNA, the CDR3 is TGTGCCAGTAGTGCCCTAGAACAGGGCCACTATAATTCACCCCTCCACTTT.

The chain links TRBV11-2 to TRBJ1-4; D remains ambiguous. Germline V CDR1 and CDR2: SGHAT, FQNNGV. The length of the CDR3 is 13 residues. Trimming removed 3 bases from V and 6 bases from J, with 8 bases in between. The DNA of the CDR3 is TGTGCCAGCAGCTTGAGGGTAGATGAAAAACTGTTTTTT. Translating it yields CASSLRVDEKLFF.

The chain links TRBV2 to TRBJ2-5; 9 bases are shared with TRBD1. The germline gives CDR1 SNHLY, CDR2 FYNNEI. The CDR3 has 19 amino acids. V trimming: 1 base; J trimming: 5 bases; junction bases outside the gene matches: 17. Here the CDR3 DNA reads TGTGCCAGCAGTGAAGTACCTGAAATTGACAGGGGGGTCGGGGAGACCCAGTACTTC. Its protein product is CASSEVPEIDRGVGETQYF.

This chain joins TRBV5-1 and TRBJ1-1, with D possibly TRBD1 on 6 matching bases. The length of the CDR3 is 13 residues. From germline, CDR1 is SGHRS and CDR2 YFSETQ. V lost 6 bases to trimming and J lost 11 bases, with 20 bases between them. CDR3 in amino acids: CASTRGMTSGAFF. In nucleotides, the CDR3 is TGCGCCAGCACTAGGGGGATGACTTCGGGGGCTTTCTTT.

This sequence joins TRBV11-2 and TRBJ2-2; D uncertain. Germline CDR1 SGHAT, CDR2 FQNNGV. The V end was cut by 1 base, the J end by 6 bases, with 9 bases between. The CDR3 loop spans 14 amino acids. The DNA of the CDR3 is TGTGCCAGCAGCTTAGGACAATTTGCCGGGGAGCTGTTTTTT. Translating gives CASSLGQFAGELFF. Full variable domain (missing parts from reference TRBV11-2 and TRBJ2-2): EAGVAQSPRYKIIEKRQSVAFWCNPISGHATLYWYQQILGQGPKLLIQFQNNGVVDDSQLPKDRFSAERLKGVDSTLKIQPAKLEDSAVYLCASSLGQFAGELFFGEGSRLTVL.

V usage is TRBV15 and J usage is TRBJ1-2, with D possibly TRBD1 on 5 matching bases. V lost 3 bases, J lost 7 bases, and 21 bases lay in between. CDR3 length equals 16 residues. Germline CDR1 reads LNHNV; CDR2 reads YYDKDF (reference sequence). This CDR3 is CATSSHRTGSGGGYTF. CDR3 DNA: TGTGCCACCAGCAGCCACCGAACAGGCAGTGGTGGTGGCTACACCTTC.

This chain uses TRBV2 with TRBJ2-2; D may be TRBD1 (6 bases). V lost 6 bases to trimming and J lost 5 bases, with 16 bases between them. CDR1 and CDR2 (germline): SNHLY, FYNNEI. The CDR3 length is 15 residues. DNA for the CDR3: TGTGCCAGCAGAATCGTACAGGGAATGACCGGGGAGCTGTTTTTT. It is translated as CASRIVQGMTGELFF.

The CDR3 loop is CASSTEGPSLGASGNTIYF. The CDR3 nucleotides read TGTGCCAGCAGCACGGAGGGGCCCTCCTTGGGCGCCTCTGGAAACACCATATATTTT. The chain recombines TRBV7-2 with TRBJ1-3, with D perhaps TRBD1 (5 bases). Trimming pared 5 bases from V and 0 bases from J, leaving 23 bases between. Germline V lookup: CDR1 SGHTA, CDR2 FQGNSA. The CDR3 totals 19 residues.

Here the CDR3 DNA reads TGTGCCAGTAGTATCAAGGGGCCCGGGGAGCTGTTTTTT. As protein: CASSIKGPGELFF. The chain has TRBV19 and TRBJ2-2; D might be TRBD1 (5 bases). The V and J ends lost 3 bases and 6 bases respectively, with 8 bases between them. Germline CDR1 and CDR2: LNHDA and SQIVND (reference sequence). The CDR3 is made up of 13 amino acids.

V is TRBV7-2 and J is TRBJ2-3; 8 bases match TRBD1. Germline V gene lookup returns CDR1 SGHTA and CDR2 FQGNSA. The CDR3 length is 14 residues. V trimming: 5 bases; J trimming: 1 base; junction bases outside the gene matches: 2. The CDR3 spells CASSPDRGTDTQYF. CDR3 in DNA: TGTGCCAGCAGCCCGGACAGGGGCACAGATACGCAGTATTTT.

The genes are TRBV6-2 or TRBV6-3 and TRBJ1-1, with unresolved D. This CDR3 is built from 14 residues. Germline lookup yields CDR1 MNHEY and CDR2 SVGEGT. V was shortened by 5 bases and J by 1 base, with 11 bases between the two germline ends. CDR3 nucleotides: TGTGCCAGCAGTACCGACAAGAGGAACACTGAAGCTTTCTTT. This encodes CASSTDKRNTEAFF.

The J gene is TRBJ2-3, the V gene TRBV29-1; 7 bases agree with TRBD1. The CDR3 has 15 amino acids. Looked up from germline, CDR1 is SQVTM and CDR2 is ANQGSEA. Losses at the gene ends were 5 bases for V and 0 bases for J; bases not matched to a gene: 8. The CDR3: CSVRTGVVSTDTQYF. The CDR3 DNA is TGCAGCGTTAGAACAGGGGTCGTCAGCACAGATACGCAGTATTTT.

The genes are TRBV2 and TRBJ1-5, with D uncertain. CDR1 is SNHLY and CDR2 is FYNNEI in the germline V gene. The ends were cut back, 7 bases at V and 2 bases at J, with 9 bases in the middle. The CDR3 is made up of 13 amino acids. In DNA form, the CDR3 reads TGTGCCAGCAAAGACAATCGCAATCAGCCCCAGCATTTT. Translated: CASKDNRNQPQHF. The complete variable domain, with remaining parts taken from reference TRBV2 and TRBJ1-5, reads EPEVTQTPSHQVTQMGQEVILRCVPISNHLYFYWYRQILGQKVEFLVSFYNNEISEKSEIFDDQFSVERPDGSNFTLKIRSTKLEDSAMYFCASKDNRNQPQHFGDGTRLSIL.

The chain joins TRBV5-1 to TRBJ1-5; no reliable D call. V lost 5 bases and J lost 0, with 12 bases in between. Germline CDR1 reads SGHRS; CDR2 reads YFSETQ. The CDR3 totals 15 residues. CDR3: CASRHDGNSNQPQHF. The CDR3 DNA is TGCGCCAGCAGACACGACGGGAATAGCAATCAGCCCCAGCATTTT. The whole variable domain, filled in from reference TRBV5-1 and TRBJ1-5, reads KAGVTQTPRYLIKTRGQQVTLSCSPISGHRSVSWYQQTPGQGLQFLFEYFSETQRNKGNFPGRFSGRQFSNSRSEMNVSTLELGDSALYLCASRHDGNSNQPQHFGDGTRLSIL.

The V call is TRBV5-1, the J call TRBJ1-1, with D unresolved. V lost 4 bases and J lost 3, with 19 bases in between. Germline CDR1 reads SGHRS; CDR2 reads YFSETQ. The CDR3 is 16 residues long. The CDR3 is CASSAGAEGTHTEAFF. CDR3 sequence (DNA): TGCGCCAGCAGCGCCGGAGCAGAGGGTACCCACACTGAAGCTTTCTTT.

This clone was observed once. The chain links TRBV7-7 to TRBJ2-1; D is possibly TRBD1 (5 bases). The CDR3 is 15 amino acids. Trimming left V 5 bases short and J 2 bases short, with 13 bases between. CDR1 and CDR2 (germline): SSHAT, FNYEAQ (reference sequence). The CDR3: CASSPTARAYNEQFF. The DNA of the CDR3 is TGTGCCAGCAGCCCCACGGCCAGGGCCTACAATGAGCAGTTCTTC.

The chain is built from TRBV2 and TRBJ1-5, with D unclear. The V end lost 6 bases, the J end lost 3 bases, and 15 bases lay between the germline ends. The CDR3 covers 15 residues. From germline, CDR1 is SNHLY and CDR2 FYNNEI. The CDR3: CASRKRGDFNQPQHF. In DNA form, the CDR3 reads TGTGCCAGCAGGAAGCGGGGAGATTTCAATCAGCCCCAGCATTTT.

The chain links TRBV29-1 to TRBJ2-1; a possible D gene is TRBD2 (6 bases). Trimming left V 5 bases short and J 5 bases short, with 13 bases between. Per germline, CDR1 SQVTM and CDR2 ANQGSEA. The CDR3 loop spans 13 amino acids. CDR3 nucleotide sequence: TGCAGCGTTCGTGTGGGGGGAGACAATGAGCAGTTCTTC. Translating gives CSVRVGGDNEQFF.